The 22 T cell receptor beta chains in this list originate from one sample, sequenced in a study of cytomegalovirus exposure and HLA in healthy donors. Use of 60 Vbeta and 13 Jbeta primers characterized the PCR. Sequencing was performed with immunoSEQ multiplex PCR; in TCRdb, only in-frame clones are kept and a portion is missing. The sample lists 100,000 to 150,000 clones, 76% occurring once. Sequencing was done on a sample of PBMCs. These receptors were collected from a man between 50 and 59 years old in good health and CMV-seropositive.

The chain links TRBV7-6 to TRBJ1-2, with D possibly TRBD1 on 5 matching bases. The V and J ends lost 5 bases and 0 bases respectively, with 16 bases between them. CDR3 length equals 16 residues. CDR1 and CDR2 (germline): SGHVS, FNYEAQ. This CDR3 reads CASSPFAGQPNYGYTF. The CDR3 DNA reads as TGTGCCAGCAGCCCTTTTGCGGGGCAACCTAACTATGGCTACACCTTC.

This chain connects TRBV5-5 to TRBJ1-1, with 7 bases lining up with TRBD1. After removal of 4 bases from V and 5 bases from J, the junction contained 5 bases not matched to a gene. Per the germline V gene, CDR1 is SGHKS and CDR2 is YYEKEE (reference sequence). This CDR3 spans 13 amino acids. The CDR3 nucleotides are TGTGCCAGCAGCCCGACAGGGTGGACTGAAGCTTTCTTT. Translation: CASSPTGWTEAFF.

The rearrangement links TRBV11-2 to TRBJ1-4; the match to TRBD1 covers 11 bases. The CDR3 has 16 amino acids. V shed 5 bases and J 8 bases; nucleotides not matched to a gene: 10. CDR1 is SGHAT, CDR2 FQNNGV, per germline. The CDR3, as DNA: TGTGCCAGCAGCCAACGGACAGGGGGCGCGGGGGAAAAACTGTTTTTT. Its translation is CASSQRTGGAGEKLFF.

The rearrangement links TRBV19 to TRBJ2-7, with D possibly being TRBD2 (6 bases). CDR1 and CDR2 from the germline V gene are LNHDA and SQIVND (reference sequence). Trimming left V 5 bases short and J 1 base short, with 12 bases between. There are 14 residues in the CDR3. CDR3 DNA: TGTGCCAGTAGTTCTTACGGGGGATCCTACGAGCAGTACTTC. It translates to CASSSYGGSYEQYF.

V gene TRBV29-1 combines with J gene TRBJ2-7, with a possible D match to TRBD1 (6 bases). The germline V and J ends were trimmed by 7 bases and 0 bases, with 10 bases remaining between them. CDR3 size: 12 residues. CDR1 and CDR2 (germline): SQVTM, ANQGSEA. The CDR3 spells CSAAGDSYEQYF. The CDR3 DNA reads TGCAGCGCCGCAGGGGACTCCTACGAGCAGTACTTC.

The chain carries TRBV4-1 and TRBJ2-6; 11 bases are a match to TRBD1. The CDR3 runs 17 residues. Germline loops: CDR1 MGHRA, CDR2 YSYEKL. V was pared by 5 bases and J by 1 base, with 4 bases of the junction left unmatched. This chain's CDR3 is CASSTGTGGSGANVLTF. CDR3 nucleotides: TGCGCCAGCAGCACTGGGACAGGGGGGTCTGGGGCCAACGTCCTGACTTTC.

J is TRBJ2-5 and V is TRBV5-1; D is perhaps TRBD1 (5 bases). The end of the DNA is better explained by TRBJ2-7, so the J call may be wrong. The CDR3 covers 15 residues. Germline lookup yields CDR1 SGHRS and CDR2 YFSETQ. This CDR3 reads CASSLTGLSSYEQYF. The CDR3 DNA reads TGCGCCAGCAGCTTAACAGGCCTGAGCTCCTACGAGCAGTACTTC.

J is TRBJ1-6 and V is TRBV7-6; 10 bases map to TRBD1. The junction had 4 bases not matched to a gene; V was cut back by 5 bases and J by 6 bases. The CDR3 consists of 15 residues. Germline values: CDR1 SGHVS, CDR2 FNYEAQ. The CDR3 spells CASSPGTGANSPLHF. CDR3 sequence (DNA): TGTGCCAGCAGCCCCGGGACAGGGGCTAATTCACCCCTCCACTTT.

In this sample, this clone turned up once. The chain links TRBV19 to TRBJ2-1; D is perhaps TRBD1 (7 bases). CDR3 size: 15 residues. Trimming removed 3 bases at V and 5 bases at J, with 14 bases between. The germline CDR1 and CDR2 sequences are LNHDA and SQIVND (reference sequence). The CDR3 here is CASSINQGGHNEQFF. For the CDR3, the DNA is TGTGCCAGTAGTATTAATCAGGGGGGCCACAATGAGCAGTTCTTC.

J is TRBJ2-7 and V is TRBV5-1, with D possibly being TRBD1 (6 bases). This CDR3 has 15 residues. V was cut by 5 bases and J by 1 base, with 16 bases left in between. The germline V gene has CDR1 SGHRS and CDR2 YFSETQ. CDR3 residues: CASRSQGTGSYEQYF. In DNA form, the CDR3 reads TGCGCCAGCAGGTCTCAGGGTACAGGGTCCTACGAGCAGTACTTC.

The chain couples TRBV7-6 to TRBJ2-1; 9 bases align to TRBD2. The CDR3 extends over 17 amino acids. In germline, CDR1 is SGHVS, CDR2 FNYEAQ. With 1 base clipped from V and 4 bases from J, the junction kept 8 bases outside the gene matches. As DNA, the CDR3 is TGTGCCAGCAGCTTAGGCCAGGGGAGCGGGGGGTACAATGAGCAGTTCTTC. Amino acid sequence: CASSLGQGSGGYNEQFF.

This sequence joins TRBV2 and TRBJ1-1; D might be TRBD1 (5 bases). The CDR3 has 18 residues. Trimming removed 8 bases from V and 0 bases from J, with 25 bases in between. The germline V gene has CDR1 SNHLY and CDR2 FYNNEI. The CDR3 is CASLDPNRQQKMNTEAFF. The CDR3 DNA follows: TGTGCCAGCCTTGACCCTAACAGGCAGCAAAAGATGAACACTGAAGCTTTCTTT.

The rearrangement joins TRBV2 to TRBJ2-2; D gene unclear. V was cut by 6 bases and J by 5 bases, with 4 bases left in between. The CDR3 is made up of 11 amino acids. Per germline, CDR1 SNHLY and CDR2 FYNNEI. The CDR3 loop reads CASRTTGELFF. CDR3 DNA sequence: TGTGCCAGCAGAACTACCGGGGAGCTGTTTTTT.

The gene calls are TRBV10-2 and TRBJ2-3; 9 nucleotides agree with TRBD2. Germline V gene data show CDR1 as WSHSY and CDR2 as SAAADI. V trimming: 5 bases; J trimming: 5 bases; junction bases outside the gene matches: 2. This CDR3 comprises 13 residues. The chain's CDR3 is CASSPTSGDTQYF. For the CDR3, the DNA is TGCGCCAGCAGTCCGACTAGCGGAGATACGCAGTATTTT.

V usage is TRBV14 and J usage is TRBJ2-6; tentatively, D is TRBD1 (5 bases). The V gene's germline CDR1 is SGHDN and CDR2 FVKESK. V was shortened by 1 base and J by 4 bases, with 8 bases between the two germline ends. This CDR3 region has 15 residues. CDR3 bases: TGTGCCAGCAGCCAAGCAGGGCCCGGGGCCAACGTCCTGACTTTC. Residues: CASSQAGPGANVLTF.

CDR3 amino acids: CASRPGSIEKLFF. In DNA form, the CDR3 reads TGTGCCAGCAGGCCAGGGTCTATTGAAAAACTGTTTTTT. The chain joins TRBV11-3 to TRBJ1-4, with TRBD1 as a possible D gene (5 bases). The CDR3 consists of 13 residues. V lost 6 bases to trimming and J lost 7 bases, with 12 bases between them. Germline CDR1 SGHNT, CDR2 YENEEA.

The V gene is TRBV5-1, the J gene TRBJ1-6; 8 bases are shared with TRBD1. The CDR3 has 14 amino acids. From germline, CDR1 is SGHRS and CDR2 YFSETQ. The V gene end was trimmed by 3 bases and the J gene end by 11 bases; junction bases not matched to a gene: 7. CDR3 in amino acids: CASSSSDRGAPLHF. DNA of the CDR3: TGCGCCAGCAGCTCAAGCGACAGGGGAGCACCCCTCCACTTT.

This chain uses TRBV6-4 with TRBJ2-7; the match to TRBD2 covers 9 bases. The V gene end was trimmed by 4 bases and the J gene end by 5 bases; junction bases not matched to a gene: 18. The CDR3 contains 18 residues. Germline assignment: CDR1 MRHNA and CDR2 SNTAGT. CDR3 in DNA: TGTGCCAGCAGTGGCCACAATAGCGGGAGTGAGAAGCGGGACGAGCAGTACTTC. It translates to CASSGHNSGSEKRDEQYF.

The V call is TRBV27, the J call TRBJ2-5; D is perhaps TRBD2 (5 bases). Germline-derived CDR1 and CDR2 are MNHEY and SMNVEV (reference sequence). This CDR3 region has 12 residues. Between the trimmed V and J ends, which lost 2 bases and 7 bases, there was a span of 8 bases. The CDR3 bases are TGTGCCAGCAGTTTACCCCGGGGGACCCAGTACTTC. Residues: CASSLPRGTQYF.

The chain couples TRBV29-1 to TRBJ2-7; D may be TRBD1 (6 bases). The CDR3 totals 14 residues. The V gene lost 7 bases and the J gene lost 0 bases, with 16 bases spanning the gap. Germline CDR1 SQVTM, CDR2 ANQGSEA. CDR3 protein: CSAQGSSSSYEQYF. CDR3 nucleotides: TGCAGCGCCCAGGGGAGTTCGAGCTCCTACGAGCAGTACTTC.

The chain is built from TRBV7-9 and TRBJ2-1; 10 positions agree with TRBD2. J was trimmed by 5 bases and V by 5 bases; bases with no gene match: 6. CDR1 and CDR2 from the germline V gene are SEHNR and FQNEAQ (reference sequence). The CDR3 runs to 15 residues. CDR3 coding DNA: TGTGCCAGCAGCGCTCGTGGACTAGCGGACAATGAGCAGTTCTTC. Its translation is CASSARGLADNEQFF.

This chain links TRBV6-1 with TRBJ1-5; possibly TRBD1 for D (5 bases). CDR1 is MNHNS and CDR2 is SASEGT in the germline V gene. V lost 8 bases, J lost 2 bases, and 10 bases lay in between. The CDR3 length is 13 residues. CDR3 protein: CASCREGNQPQHF. In DNA form, the CDR3 reads TGTGCCAGCTGCAGGGAAGGCAATCAGCCCCAGCATTTT.